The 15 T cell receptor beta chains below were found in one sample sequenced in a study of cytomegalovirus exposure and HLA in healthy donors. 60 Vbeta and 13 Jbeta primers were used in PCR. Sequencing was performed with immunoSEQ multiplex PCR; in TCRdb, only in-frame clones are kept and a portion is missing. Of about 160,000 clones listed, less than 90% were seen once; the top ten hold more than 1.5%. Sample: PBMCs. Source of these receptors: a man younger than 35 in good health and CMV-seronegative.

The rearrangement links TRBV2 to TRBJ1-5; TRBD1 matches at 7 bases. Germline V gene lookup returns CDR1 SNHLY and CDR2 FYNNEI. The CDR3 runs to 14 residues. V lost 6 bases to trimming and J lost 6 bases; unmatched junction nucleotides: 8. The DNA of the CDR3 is TGTGCCAGCAGCGGGACAGCCCCCTCTCAGCCCCAGCATTTT. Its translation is CASSGTAPSQPQHF. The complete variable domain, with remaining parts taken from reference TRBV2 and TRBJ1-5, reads EPEVTQTPSHQVTQMGQEVILRCVPISNHLYFYWYRQILGQKVEFLVSFYNNEISEKSEIFDDQFSVERPDGSNFTLKIRSTKLEDSAMYFCASSGTAPSQPQHFGDGTRLSIL.

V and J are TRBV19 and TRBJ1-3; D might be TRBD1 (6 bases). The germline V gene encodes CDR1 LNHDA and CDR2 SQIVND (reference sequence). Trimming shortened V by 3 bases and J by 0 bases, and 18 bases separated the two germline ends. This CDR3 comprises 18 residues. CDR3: CASSIGRGETYSGNTIYF. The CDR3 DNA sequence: TGTGCCAGTAGTATCGGGAGGGGGGAGACCTACTCTGGAAACACCATATATTTT.

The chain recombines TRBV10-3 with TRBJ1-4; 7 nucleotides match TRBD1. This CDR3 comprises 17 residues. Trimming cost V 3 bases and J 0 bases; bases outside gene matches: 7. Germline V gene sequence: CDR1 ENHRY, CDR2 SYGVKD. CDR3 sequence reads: CAISDARGSATNEKLFF. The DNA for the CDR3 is TGTGCCATCAGTGACGCCAGGGGGTCTGCAACTAATGAAAAACTGTTTTTT.

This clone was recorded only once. In DNA form, the CDR3 reads TGTGCCAGCTCTTTCGGACAGGGGCCAGGAAACACCATATATTTT. It yields the protein CASSFGQGPGNTIYF. The chain couples TRBV18 to TRBJ1-3, with 9 bases matching TRBD1. The V and J ends lost 6 bases and 4 bases, in that order; junction bases with no gene match: 7. This CDR3 has 15 residues. Germline V lookup: CDR1 KGHSH, CDR2 LQKENI. Together with reference TRBV18 and TRBJ1-3, the CDR3 gives the full variable domain: NAGVMQNPRHLVRRRGQEARLRCSPMKGHSHVYWYRQLPEEGLKFMVYLQKENIIDESGMPKERFSAEFPKEGPSILRIQQVVRGDSAAYFCASSFGQGPGNTIYFGEGSWLTVV.

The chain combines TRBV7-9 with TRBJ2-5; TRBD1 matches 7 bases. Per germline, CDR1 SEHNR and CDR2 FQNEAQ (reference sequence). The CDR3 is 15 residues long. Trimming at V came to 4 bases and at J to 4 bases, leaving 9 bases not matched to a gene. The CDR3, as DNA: TGTGCCAGCAGCTACTCCGGGACAGTAGGAGAGACCCAGTACTTC. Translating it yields CASSYSGTVGETQYF.

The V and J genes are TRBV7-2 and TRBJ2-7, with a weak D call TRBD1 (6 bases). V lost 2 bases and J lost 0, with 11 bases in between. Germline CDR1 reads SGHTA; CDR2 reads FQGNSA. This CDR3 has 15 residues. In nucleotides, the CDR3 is TGTGCCAGCAGCTTACAGGGGAGTCTCTCCTACGAGCAGTACTTC. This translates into CASSLQGSLSYEQYF.

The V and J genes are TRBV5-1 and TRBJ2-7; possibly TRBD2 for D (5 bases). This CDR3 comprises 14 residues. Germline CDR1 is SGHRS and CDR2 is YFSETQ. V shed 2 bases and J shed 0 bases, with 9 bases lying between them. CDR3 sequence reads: CASSLAVPSYEQYF. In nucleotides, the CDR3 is TGCGCCAGCAGCTTAGCGGTACCCTCCTACGAGCAGTACTTC.

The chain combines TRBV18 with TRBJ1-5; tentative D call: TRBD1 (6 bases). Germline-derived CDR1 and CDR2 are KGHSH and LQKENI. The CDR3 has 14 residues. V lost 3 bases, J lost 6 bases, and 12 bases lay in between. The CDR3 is CASSPLQGSQPQHF. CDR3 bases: TGTGCCAGCTCACCGCTACAGGGTAGTCAGCCCCAGCATTTT.

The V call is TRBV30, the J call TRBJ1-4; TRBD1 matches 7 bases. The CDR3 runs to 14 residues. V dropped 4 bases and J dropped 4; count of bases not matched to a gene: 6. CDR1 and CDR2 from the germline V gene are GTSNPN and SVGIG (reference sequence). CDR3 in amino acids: CAWKGRQGNEKLFF. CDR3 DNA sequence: TGTGCCTGGAAGGGAAGACAGGGTAATGAAAAACTGTTTTTT.

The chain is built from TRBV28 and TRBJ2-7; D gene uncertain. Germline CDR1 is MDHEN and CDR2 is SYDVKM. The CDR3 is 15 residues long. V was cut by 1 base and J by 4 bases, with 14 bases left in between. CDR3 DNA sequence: TGTGCCAGCAGTTTATCCGCTAGAGTCGGTTACGAGCAGTACTTC. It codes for CASSLSARVGYEQYF.

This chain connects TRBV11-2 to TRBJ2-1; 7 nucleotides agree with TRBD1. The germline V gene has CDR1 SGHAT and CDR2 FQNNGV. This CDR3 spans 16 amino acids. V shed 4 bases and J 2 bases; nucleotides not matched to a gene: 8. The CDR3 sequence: CASSSKEGTAYNEQFF. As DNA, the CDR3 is TGTGCCAGCAGCTCGAAGGAAGGGACAGCCTACAATGAGCAGTTCTTC.

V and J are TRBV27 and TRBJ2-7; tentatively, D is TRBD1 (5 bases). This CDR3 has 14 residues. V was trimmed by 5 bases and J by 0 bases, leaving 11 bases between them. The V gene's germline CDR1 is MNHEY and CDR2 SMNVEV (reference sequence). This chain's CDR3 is CASSPRQSSYEQYF. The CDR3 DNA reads TGTGCCAGCAGTCCCCGACAGTCCTCCTACGAGCAGTACTTC.

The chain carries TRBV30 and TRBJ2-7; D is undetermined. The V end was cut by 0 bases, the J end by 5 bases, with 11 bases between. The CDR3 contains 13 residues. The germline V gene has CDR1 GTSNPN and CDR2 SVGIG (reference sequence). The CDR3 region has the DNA TGTGCCTGGAGTGTTGCCTTTCGGGACGAGCAGTACTTC. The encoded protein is CAWSVAFRDEQYF.

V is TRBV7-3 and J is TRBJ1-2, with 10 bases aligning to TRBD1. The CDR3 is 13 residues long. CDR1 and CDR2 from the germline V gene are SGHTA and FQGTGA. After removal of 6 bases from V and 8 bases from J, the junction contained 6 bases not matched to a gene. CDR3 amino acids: CASRAGTGEGYTF. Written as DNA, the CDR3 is TGTGCCAGCAGGGCTGGGACAGGGGAGGGCTACACCTTC.

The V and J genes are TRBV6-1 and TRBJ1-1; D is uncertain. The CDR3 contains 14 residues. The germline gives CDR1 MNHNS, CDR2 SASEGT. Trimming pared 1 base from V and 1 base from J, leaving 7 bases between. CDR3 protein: CASSEDNQNTEAFF. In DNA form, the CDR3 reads TGTGCCAGCAGTGAAGACAACCAGAACACTGAAGCTTTCTTT.